This TCR beta chain is from a study of T cells in tuberculosis. Study-wide context: PBMC were archived before or within 7 days of starting treatment.

As to time point: new active TB diagnosis, blood taken before or within 7 days of starting treatment. Each patient had positive sputum smear microscopy and/or positive culture. Clones were sequenced by immunoSEQ multiplex PCR, and TCRdb holds only the in-frame ones, with some missing. The sample has about 35,000 clones, 93% seen once. Germline V lookup: CDR1 LGHNT, CDR2 FRNRAP. This CDR3 has 19 amino acids. V lost 3 bases, J lost 0 bases, and 10 bases stayed unmatched. The clonotype originates from an adult with tuberculosis. The sequencing used PBMCs, collected at tuberculosis diagnosis. The chain recombines TRBV12-5 with TRBJ2-1, with 11 bases matching TRBD1. The CDR3 sequence: CASGLGQGATYSSYNEQFF. DNA of the CDR3: TGTGCTAGTGGTTTAGGACAGGGGGCTACTTATAGCTCCTACAATGAGCAGTTCTTC. The full variable domain, its missing parts supplied by reference TRBV12-5 and TRBJ2-1, is DARVTQTPRHKVTEMGQEVTMRCQPILGHNTVFWYRQTMMQGLELLAYFRNRAPLDDSGMPKDRFSAEMPDATLATLKIQPSEPRDSAVYFCASGLGQGATYSSYNEQFFGPGTRLTVL.